This passage covers 22 T cell receptor beta chains from one sample sequenced in a study of control samples from healthy donors and cancer patients. The repertoire was sequenced with immunoSEQ multiplex PCR; TCRdb's copy has only in-frame clones and lacks some. The sample consists of some 90,000 clones, roughly 90% of them appearing once. What was sequenced was blood. These receptors were obtained from a woman in her thirties in good health.

The genes are TRBV28 and TRBJ1-2, with TRBD1 identical over 10 bases. V gave up 5 bases and J gave up 11 bases; unmatched junction bases: 14. CDR1 and CDR2 from the germline V gene are MDHEN and SYDVKM. This CDR3 spans 15 amino acids. The CDR3 coding sequence is TGTGCCAGCAGTCGCCAGACAGGGGGCCATACCAGGTACACCTTC. Protein product: CASSRQTGGHTRYTF.

The chain links TRBV11-2 to TRBJ1-1; D uncertain. Germline lookup yields CDR1 SGHAT and CDR2 FQNNGV. V was cut by 1 base and J by 7 bases, with 4 bases left in between. The CDR3 covers 11 residues. The CDR3 region has the DNA TGTGCCAGCAGCTTAGGGGGTGAAGCTTTCTTT. Its translation is CASSLGGEAFF.

The chain is built from TRBV5-1 and TRBJ2-5; 9 bases align to TRBD1. With V trimmed by 5 bases and J by 4 bases, 12 bases remained unmatched. Germline V gene lookup returns CDR1 SGHRS and CDR2 YFSETQ. The CDR3 is 16 residues long. The CDR3 reads CASSHPGQGIPETQYF. CDR3 coding DNA: TGCGCCAGCAGTCATCCGGGACAGGGTATTCCAGAGACCCAGTACTTC.

The chain recombines TRBV20-1 with TRBJ2-1; 7 bases are shared with TRBD2. The CDR3 length is 14 residues. With V trimmed by 3 bases and J by 6 bases, 8 bases remained unmatched. Germline V gene lookup returns CDR1 DFQATT and CDR2 SNEGSKA (reference sequence). The CDR3 protein is CSASRAGVANEQFF. The CDR3 DNA follows: TGCAGTGCTAGTCGGGCGGGAGTCGCCAATGAGCAGTTCTTC.

V usage is TRBV5-1 and J usage is TRBJ1-3; D remains ambiguous. CDR1 is SGHRS, CDR2 YFSETQ, per germline. Deletions cut 0 bases from V and 0 bases from J, with 10 bases between. There are 16 residues in the CDR3. Here the CDR3 reads CASSLEFVSSGNTIYF. The CDR3 DNA is TGCGCCAGCAGCTTGGAATTCGTCAGCTCTGGAAACACCATATATTTT.

This chain joins TRBV6-5 and TRBJ1-1, with a tentative D call TRBD1 (5 bases). Germline V gene lookup returns CDR1 MNHEY and CDR2 SVGAGI. V was pared by 4 bases and J by 4 bases, with 13 bases between. The CDR3 contains 14 residues. The CDR3 is CASSSVGVGTEAFF. The CDR3 coding sequence is TGTGCCAGCAGTTCTGTAGGGGTGGGCACTGAAGCTTTCTTT.

The J gene is TRBJ2-1, the V gene TRBV7-3; 16 bases fit TRBD2. The CDR3 consists of 17 residues. Germline V lookup: CDR1 SGHTA, CDR2 FQGTGA. V lost 4 bases to trimming and J lost 10 bases; unmatched junction nucleotides: 10. As DNA, the CDR3 is TGTGCCAGCAGCTCCCAACCGGGACTAGCGGGGGGGCGAGAGCAGTTCTTC. Translating it yields CASSSQPGLAGGREQFF.

As DNA, the CDR3 is TGTGCCAGCAGCTTCCGACAGGGGGACTACAATGAGCAGTTCTTC. Residues: CASSFRQGDYNEQFF. The chain combines TRBV7-8 with TRBJ2-1, with TRBD1 matching 9 bases. CDR1 is SGHVS and CDR2 is FQNEAQ in the germline V gene. Losses at the gene ends were 3 bases for V and 3 bases for J; bases not matched to a gene: 3. This CDR3 region has 15 residues.

The rearrangement links TRBV19 to TRBJ1-1; a weak D match, TRBD1 (5 bases). The germline V gene encodes CDR1 LNHDA and CDR2 SQIVND (reference sequence). Trimming stripped 5 bases from V and 3 bases from J, with 16 bases between. CDR3 length equals 15 residues. The CDR3 coding sequence is TGTGCCAGTAGTCCAAACCAGGGAATGGACACTGAAGCTTTCTTT. It specifies CASSPNQGMDTEAFF. The variable domain in full, completed from reference TRBV19 and TRBJ1-1, reads DGGITQSPKYLFRKEGQNVTLSCEQNLNHDAMYWYRQDPGQGLRLIYYSQIVNDFQKGDIAEGYSVSREKKESFPLTVTSAQKNPTAFYLCASSPNQGMDTEAFFGQGTRLTVV.

This chain connects TRBV3-1 (or the pseudogene TRBV3-2) to TRBJ2-1; D is uncertain. Trimming stripped 8 bases from V and 5 bases from J, with 13 bases between. Germline assignment: CDR1 LGHDT and CDR2 YNNKEL (reference sequence). This CDR3 has 13 amino acids. The CDR3 coding sequence is TGTGCCAGCGGCGGCGTACGAAACAATGAGCAGTTCTTC. This gives the protein CASGGVRNNEQFF.

This clone was recorded once. V gene TRBV6-1 combines with J gene TRBJ1-5; 10 bases are shared with TRBD1. Germline loops: CDR1 MNHNS, CDR2 SASEGT. The trim removed 3 bases at V and 5 bases at J, leaving 7 bases unmatched. There are 16 residues in the CDR3. The CDR3 reads CASSEETGGEDQPQHF. The CDR3 coding sequence is TGTGCCAGCAGTGAGGAGACAGGGGGCGAGGATCAGCCCCAGCATTTT.

V gene TRBV5-1 combines with J gene TRBJ2-2, with 8 nucleotides matching TRBD2. The CDR3 has 17 residues. Germline V gene data show CDR1 as SGHRS and CDR2 as YFSETQ. V was clipped by 3 bases and J by 1 base; unmatched bases: 8. The CDR3 sequence is CASSSGGGALNTGELFF. CDR3 DNA: TGCGCCAGCAGCTCGGGGGGGGGCGCCTTGAACACCGGGGAGCTGTTTTTT.

The V and J genes are TRBV19 and TRBJ1-4; D is possibly TRBD1 (5 bases). Germline lookup yields CDR1 LNHDA and CDR2 SQIVND (reference sequence). Trimming pared 3 bases from V and 6 bases from J, leaving 14 bases between. The CDR3 extends over 15 amino acids. CDR3 loop: CASSMKRGNHEKLFF. The CDR3 DNA reads as TGTGCCAGTAGTATGAAGAGGGGTAATCATGAAAAACTGTTTTTT.

V is TRBV30 and J is TRBJ2-7; D gene uncertain. Germline V gene sequence: CDR1 GTSNPN, CDR2 SVGIG (reference sequence). V was trimmed by 2 bases and J by 2 bases, leaving 10 bases between them. This CDR3 contains 13 residues. The CDR3 bases are TGTGCCTGGAGTACCCCAGTTCCCTACGAGCAGTACTTC. Its translation: CAWSTPVPYEQYF. Combining the CDR3 with reference TRBV30 and TRBJ2-7 gives the whole variable domain SQTIHQWPATLVQPVGSPLSLECTVEGTSNPNLYWYRQAAGRGLQLLFYSVGIGQISSEVPQNLSASRPQDRQFILSSKKLLLSDSGFYLCAWSTPVPYEQYFGPGTRLTVT.

This clone was picked up one time. The chain has TRBV25-1 and TRBJ2-4; 7 nucleotides line up with TRBD2. CDR3 length: 16 amino acids. Germline assignment: CDR1 MGHDK and CDR2 SYGVNS. V shed 6 bases and J 0 bases; nucleotides not matched to a gene: 8. CDR3 protein: CASSSTSSIAKNIQYF. The CDR3 DNA is TGTGCCAGCAGCTCGACTAGCTCGATAGCCAAAAACATTCAGTACTTC.

The V gene is TRBV14, the J gene TRBJ2-7, with unresolved D. Germline assignment: CDR1 SGHDN and CDR2 FVKESK. The CDR3 has 14 amino acids. Trimming removed 2 bases from V and 3 bases from J, with 11 bases in between. The CDR3 is CASSQMWGSYEQYF. As DNA, the CDR3 is TGTGCCAGCAGCCAAATGTGGGGAAGCTACGAGCAGTACTTC.

The chain couples TRBV15 to TRBJ1-2; 9 positions agree with TRBD1. Germline V gene sequence: CDR1 LNHNV, CDR2 YYDKDF (reference sequence). Trimming cost V 0 bases and J 7 bases; bases outside gene matches: 6. The CDR3 length is 15 residues. The CDR3 region is CATSREDRGSSGYTF. CDR3 sequence (DNA): TGTGCCACCAGCAGAGAGGACAGGGGAAGTAGTGGCTACACCTTC.

V usage is TRBV24-1 and J usage is TRBJ2-7, with TRBD1 matching over 9 bases. This CDR3 spans 16 amino acids. Germline V CDR1 and CDR2: KGHDR, SFDVKD. Trimming at V came to 4 bases and at J to 1 base, leaving 7 bases not matched to a gene. The CDR3: CATSDQPGQGSYEQYF. Written as DNA, the CDR3 is TGTGCCACCAGTGACCAACCGGGACAGGGTTCCTACGAGCAGTACTTC.

The chain employs TRBV12-3 or TRBV12-4 and TRBJ2-7; no definite D call. This CDR3 spans 12 amino acids. Between the trimmed V and J ends, which lost 5 bases and 0 bases, there was a span of 5 bases. Here the CDR3 reads CASSEASYEQYF. CDR3 nucleotide sequence: TGTGCCAGCAGTGAAGCCTCCTACGAGCAGTACTTC.

The chain links TRBV7-2 to TRBJ2-7; 11 bases fit TRBD1. Germline trimming cut 5 bases from V and 2 bases from J; bases unmatched to any gene: 8. CDR3 length equals 16 residues. Germline V lookup: CDR1 SGHTA, CDR2 FQGNSA. DNA for the CDR3: TGTGCCAGCAGCCCCCCGGGACAGGGGGGTACCTACGAGCAGTACTTC. Amino acid sequence: CASSPPGQGGTYEQYF.

The chain couples TRBV5-1 to TRBJ2-1; TRBD2 aligns across 10 bases. With 0 bases clipped from V and 8 bases from J, the junction kept 8 bases outside the gene matches. CDR3 length: 16 residues. The germline CDR1 and CDR2 sequences are SGHRS and YFSETQ. CDR3 DNA sequence: TGCGCCAGCAGCTTGGCCCCTAGCGGGAGTAGGGATGAGCAGTTCTTC. Residues: CASSLAPSGSRDEQFF.

This clone has only a few counts. V usage is TRBV7-9 and J usage is TRBJ2-3; D unclear. CDR1 is SEHNR, CDR2 FQNEAQ, per germline (reference sequence). This CDR3 has 14 residues. The V gene lost 2 bases and the J gene lost 0 bases, with 6 bases spanning the gap. The CDR3 spells CASSLMTSTDTQYF. CDR3 nucleotide sequence: TGTGCCAGCAGCTTAATGACTAGCACAGATACGCAGTATTTT.